Shown below are 13 T cell receptor beta chains from a single sample sequenced in a study of beta chain features in type 1 diabetes. Reverse transcribing all isolated RNA meant expressed TCRB transcripts were sequenced. Using immunoSEQ multiplex PCR, the repertoire was profiled, and TCRdb retains in-frame clones only, with some absent. In the table there are hundreds of thousands of clones, 14% of which are singletons. The sequenced sample was naive CD4+ T cells from blood. These receptors all stem from a middle-aged woman in good health.

The chain is built from TRBV4-1 and TRBJ2-2, with TRBD1 as a possible D gene (6 bases). Trimming took 1 base from V and 4 from J, leaving 16 bases between them. CDR1 is MGHRA, CDR2 YSYEKL, per germline. The CDR3 consists of 17 residues. CDR3 in amino acids: CASSQVRTGIFTGELFF. DNA for the CDR3: TGCGCCAGCAGCCAAGTCCGTACAGGGATATTCACCGGGGAGCTGTTTTTT.

The chain combines TRBV5-4 with TRBJ1-2; the D is unclear. The V and J ends lost 4 bases and 0 bases respectively, with 4 bases between them. CDR3 length equals 12 residues. CDR1 SGHNT and CDR2 YYREEE come from the germline V gene (reference sequence). For the CDR3, the DNA is TGTGCCAGCAGCCCCTCTAACTATGGCTACACCTTC. This encodes CASSPSNYGYTF.

This clone has more than one count but fewer than ten. J is TRBJ1-2 and V is TRBV11-2; 8 bases align to TRBD1. Germline CDR1 SGHAT, CDR2 FQNNGV. The CDR3 runs to 15 residues. V dropped 5 bases and J dropped 2; count of bases not matched to a gene: 7. CDR3 loop: CASSPSGTGNYGYTF. As DNA, the CDR3 is TGTGCCAGCAGCCCCTCCGGGACAGGCAACTATGGCTACACCTTC.

This chain uses TRBV5-1 with TRBJ1-4, with 8 bases that match TRBD1. The length of the CDR3 is 15 residues. Germline V gives CDR1 SGHRS, CDR2 YFSETQ. J gave up 5 bases and V 4 bases, and 7 bases lay outside the gene matches. CDR3 loop: CASSIGQGGNEKLFF. In DNA, the CDR3 is TGCGCCAGCAGCATAGGACAGGGCGGAAATGAAAAACTGTTTTTT. The variable domain in full, completed from reference TRBV5-1 and TRBJ1-4, reads KAGVTQTPRYLIKTRGQQVTLSCSPISGHRSVSWYQQTPGQGLQFLFEYFSETQRNKGNFPGRFSGRQFSNSRSEMNVSTLELGDSALYLCASSIGQGGNEKLFFGSGTQLSVL.

A few counts support this clone. This chain connects TRBV28 to TRBJ1-1; D may be TRBD1 (6 bases). V was shortened by 7 bases and J by 5 bases, with 23 bases between the two germline ends. This CDR3 comprises 16 residues. Germline V CDR1 and CDR2: MDHEN, SYDVKM. The CDR3 DNA follows: TGTGCCAGCACCCTCGGGGGGGCGGGGGTGGGAACTGAAGCTTTCTTT. Protein: CASTLGGAGVGTEAFF.

The sample holds a few counts of this clone. The junction and the germline gene differ at one end; a read error may be behind it. The chain carries TRBV19 and TRBJ2-7; tentative D call: TRBD1 (6 bases). The germline CDR1 and CDR2 sequences are LNHDA and SQIVND (reference sequence). The length of the CDR3 is 12 residues. CDR3 sequence (DNA): TGTGCCAGTAGTATCGACGGGACACTCTTTCTCTTC. It is translated as CASSIDGTLFLF.

This clone was detected only a few times. The rearrangement joins TRBV6-5 to TRBJ2-7; D is possibly TRBD2 (6 bases). The CDR3 contains 15 residues. Germline V CDR1 and CDR2: MNHEY, SVGAGI. With 0 bases removed from V and 1 base from J, the gap between germline ends came to 10 bases. In nucleotides, the CDR3 is TGTGCCAGCAGTTACTCCGGGACTGCATCCTACGAGCAGTACTTC. Translated, it gives CASSYSGTASYEQYF.

This clone showed up just a few times. V is TRBV19 and J is TRBJ2-7; no reliable D call. CDR3 length: 13 residues. Trimming removed 7 bases at V and 1 base at J, with 11 bases between. Germline CDR1 is LNHDA and CDR2 is SQIVND (reference sequence). As DNA, the CDR3 is TGTGCCAGTACTCGAGGAGCATCCTACGAGCAGTACTTC. Amino acid sequence: CASTRGASYEQYF.

The chain links TRBV7-9 to TRBJ2-5; 8 bases line up with TRBD2. Unmatched junction bases numbered 9, after V lost 1 base and J lost 2 bases. CDR3 length: 17 residues. CDR1 is SEHNR, CDR2 FQNEAQ, per germline (reference sequence). In DNA form, the CDR3 reads TGTGCCAGCAGCTTAGGGGAGGCTAGCGGGCTTCAAGAGACCCAGTACTTC. Amino acid sequence: CASSLGEASGLQETQYF.

This clone was seen more than once but under ten times. V gene TRBV5-1 combines with J gene TRBJ2-6; 7 bases are shared with TRBD1. The CDR3 totals 19 residues. CDR1 is SGHRS and CDR2 is YFSETQ in the germline V gene. V shed 4 bases, J shed 0 bases, and the junction held 13 bases outside the gene matches. DNA of the CDR3: TGCGCCAGCAGCAAGATGACAGGGCCCGCTCTCTCTGGGGCCAACGTCCTGACTTTC. Its translation is CASSKMTGPALSGANVLTF.

Many counts were recorded for this clone. The chain combines TRBV28 with TRBJ2-7; D is perhaps TRBD1 (5 bases). Germline CDR1 MDHEN, CDR2 SYDVKM. Trimming shortened V by 5 bases and J by 5 bases, and 19 bases separated the two germline ends. This CDR3 comprises 15 residues. The CDR3 loop is CASSLRQGSIHEQYF. The CDR3 DNA reads as TGTGCCAGCAGTCTCCGGCAGGGAAGCATCCACGAGCAGTACTTC.

The chain uses TRBV18 and TRBJ1-4; D gene uncertain. This CDR3 has 15 residues. V was cut by 5 bases and J by 0 bases, with 10 bases left in between. In germline, CDR1 is KGHSH, CDR2 LQKENI. CDR3 loop: CASSGGFTTNEKLFF. DNA for the CDR3: TGTGCCAGCTCAGGCGGATTCACAACTAATGAAAAACTGTTTTTT.

V gene TRBV7-9 combines with J gene TRBJ2-3; D may be TRBD1 (5 bases). The CDR3 contains 14 residues. Germline lookup yields CDR1 SEHNR and CDR2 FQNEAQ (reference sequence). V lost 0 bases to trimming and J lost 8 bases, with 12 bases between them. DNA of the CDR3: TGTGCCAGCAGCTTAGCGCCGACAGAAGGTACGCAGTATTTT. Amino acids: CASSLAPTEGTQYF.